This TCR beta chain was sequenced in a study of blood T cell repertoires in COVID-19. About the study: Acute and convalescent COVID-19 specimens originated in the United States, Italy and Spain. T cells, B-cell-depleted T cells, or PBMCs provided the cDNA or gDNA that served as material.

As handled by the study authors: Nucleated cell counts were estimated from reference gene primer amplification. The method was immunoSEQ multiplex PCR; TCRdb's version includes in-frame clones alone and lacks a portion of them. The DNA was the basis for D and trimming; V, J and clone size are from that table. The repertoire holds some 260,000 clones, with about 88% as singletons. This CDR3 has 14 residues. With 6 bases removed from V and 2 bases from J, the gap between germline ends came to 14 bases. Germline V gene sequence: CDR1 ENHRY, CDR2 SYGVKD. The receptor comes from a woman in her 40s who had recovered from COVID-19. The sample was peripheral blood. V and J are TRBV10-3 and TRBJ2-7; possible D gene TRBD1, 7 bases. For the CDR3, the DNA is TGTGCCATCAGCTACTCAGGGGGGACCTACGAGCAGTACTTC. This gives the protein CAISYSGGTYEQYF.